This T cell receptor (beta chain) was recovered during a study of blood T cell repertoires in COVID-19. This clone was observed a few times. Seattle participants joined during active infection and were tracked over time. V lost 2 bases, J lost 4 bases, and 9 bases lay in between. CDR1 is SGHDT and CDR2 is YYEEEE in the germline V gene. The CDR3 runs to 13 residues. Sequencing was performed with immunoSEQ multiplex PCR; in TCRdb, only in-frame clones are kept and a portion is missing. This table holds about 210,000 clones, over 80% found once. The sample taken for sequencing was peripheral blood. The rearrangement links TRBV5-6 to TRBJ1-2, with D tentatively TRBD1 (5 bases). The sequence was collected from a man in his sixties with COVID-19, enrolled during active disease. The CDR3 sequence: CASSLVRGYGYTF. In DNA, the CDR3 is TGTGCCAGCAGCTTAGTAAGGGGCTATGGCTACACCTTC.